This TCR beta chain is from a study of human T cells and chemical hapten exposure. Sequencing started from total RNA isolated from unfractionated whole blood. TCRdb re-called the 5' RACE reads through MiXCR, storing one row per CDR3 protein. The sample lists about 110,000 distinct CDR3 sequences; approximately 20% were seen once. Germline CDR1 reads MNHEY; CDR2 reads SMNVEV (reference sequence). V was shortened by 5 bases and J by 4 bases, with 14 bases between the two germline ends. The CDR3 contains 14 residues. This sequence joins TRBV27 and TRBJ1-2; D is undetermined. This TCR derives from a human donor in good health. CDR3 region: CASSPGSVPYGYTF. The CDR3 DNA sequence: TGTGCCAGCAGTCCCGGATCAGTTCCCTATGGCTACACCTTC.